This T cell receptor (beta chain) came from a study of T cells in Graves' hyperthyroidism and ophthalmopathy. V dropped 4 bases and J dropped 5 bases, with 17 bases sitting between them. The length of the CDR3 is 14 residues. Germline V lookup: CDR1 DFQATT, CDR2 SNEGSKA (reference sequence). This clonotype was seen at least ten times. Amplified TCR beta CDR3 regions came from RNA transcripts. Carried out on the TCR CDR3, a first-round RT-PCR used the HTBI primer set. TCRdb re-called the multiplex PCR reads through MiXCR, storing one row per CDR3 protein. The sample has over 700,000 distinct CDR3 sequences, 35% to 40% seen once.

This receptor was taken from a man aged 18 to 30 with Graves' hyperthyroidism. Sequencing was carried out using blood. The V and J genes are TRBV20-1 and TRBJ2-5; TRBD2 might be the D (6 bases). The CDR3 region is CSATSGVEWETQYF. In DNA, the CDR3 is TGCAGTGCTACCTCGGGGGTGGAGTGGGAGACCCAGTACTTC.